These T cell receptor beta chains were read from a single sample in a study of blood T cell repertoires in COVID-19. TCRdb's table, derived via immunoSEQ multiplex PCR, lists solely in-frame clones and lacks some. The sample records 200,000 to 250,000 clones, about 94% being singletons. Input material: peripheral blood. These receptor sequences come from a man in his fifties or sixties with COVID-19, enrolled during active disease. Each CDR3 is given with its conserved first and last residue. The D gene is left open where the match is weak. Clone size appears in some rows only: once, few, many, or a class for an expanded clone.

TRBJ1-5	TRBD1	NA	TRBV19	CASNAGTDSNQPQHF	TGTGCCAGTAATGCCGGGACAGATAGCAATCAGCCCCAGCATTTT
TRBJ2-2	NA	NA	TRBV7-9	CASDAYRGGRGELFF	TGTGCCAGCGACGCTTACAGGGGGGGTCGCGGGGAGCTGTTTTTT
TRBJ1-1	NA	NA	TRBV27	CASSPQGRVTEAFF	TGTGCCAGCAGTCCTCAGGGGAGGGTCACTGAAGCTTTCTTT
TRBJ2-7	TRBD2	few	TRBV5-1	CASSLDPGLAGEQYF	TGCGCCAGCAGCTTGGACCCCGGACTAGCGGGGGAGCAGTACTTC
TRBJ1-3	NA	NA	TRBV24-1	CATSGAPSGNTIYF	TGTGCCACCAGTGGGGCGCCCTCTGGAAACACCATATATTTT
TRBJ2-1	TRBD1	NA	TRBV5-4	CASSSGTDHNEQFF	TGTGCCAGCAGCTCCGGGACAGACCACAATGAGCAGTTCTTC
TRBJ2-3	NA	NA	TRBV5-5	CASSLGSPDTQYF	TGTGCCAGCAGCTTGGGTAGCCCAGATACGCAGTATTTT
TRBJ1-5	TRBD1	NA	TRBV5-8	CASSFGLGQQNQPQHF	TGTGCCAGCAGCTTCGGCCTGGGACAGCAAAATCAGCCCCAGCATTTT
TRBJ2-3	NA	NA	TRBV4-3	CASSFRTYTDTQYF	TGCGCCAGCAGCTTCCGGACATACACAGATACGCAGTATTTT
TRBJ2-1	NA	NA	TRBV30	CAWNFRGNEQFF	TGTGCCTGGAATTTTCGGGGGAATGAGCAGTTCTTC
TRBJ2-1	TRBD1	NA	TRBV3-1/TRBV3-2	CASSQNQMTGYNEQFF	TGTGCCAGCAGCCAAAACCAGATGACAGGGTACAATGAGCAGTTCTTC
TRBJ2-1	TRBD2	NA	TRBV7-9	CASSDTGRTYNEQFF	TGTGCCAGCAGCGACACCGGGAGGACGTACAATGAGCAGTTCTTC
TRBJ2-3	TRBD2	NA	TRBV2	CASSGGSGGAPRTDTQYF	TGTGCCAGCAGTGGAGGTAGCGGGGGGGCCCCTCGCACAGATACGCAGTATTTT
TRBJ1-4	TRBD1	NA	TRBV5-5	CASSPRQGPNEKLFF	TGTGCCAGCAGCCCGAGACAGGGCCCTAATGAAAAACTGTTTTTT
TRBJ1-2	NA	NA	TRBV3-1/TRBV3-2	CASSLVRGRGYTF	TGTGCCAGCAGCCTCGTCAGGGGCCGTGGCTACACCTTC
TRBJ2-4	TRBD1	NA	TRBV7-2	CASSEGQGNIQYF	TGTGCCAGCAGCGAGGGACAGGGGAACATTCAGTACTTC
TRBJ1-1	TRBD1	NA	TRBV19	CASSNNRGAEAFF	TGTGCCAGTAGTAATAACAGGGGCGCTGAAGCTTTCTTT
TRBJ1-1	NA	NA	TRBV7-2	CASSREHSFEAFF	TGTGCCAGCAGCCGGGAGCACAGTTTTGAAGCTTTCTTT
TRBJ1-3	NA	NA	TRBV3-1/TRBV3-2	CASSRAPSSGNTIYF	TGTGCCAGCAGCCGAGCCCCGAGCTCTGGAAACACCATATATTTT
TRBJ1-6	TRBD1	NA	TRBV19	CASSIDRGRTSPLHF	TGTGCCAGTAGTATCGACAGGGGGAGGACTTCACCCCTCCACTTT
TRBJ1-3	NA	NA	TRBV5-5	CASSSNAGPGNTIYF	TGTGCCAGCAGCTCCAATGCAGGCCCTGGAAACACCATATATTTT
TRBJ1-5	NA	NA	TRBV6-5	CASSARGSNQPQHF	TGTGCCAGCAGCGCGAGGGGGAGCAATCAGCCCCAGCATTTT
TRBJ1-1	NA	NA	TRBV3-1/TRBV3-2	CASSQAGLNTEAFF	TGTGCCAGCAGCCAAGCGGGACTTAACACTGAAGCTTTCTTT
TRBJ1-2	NA	NA	TRBV2	CASSLATTTPGYTF	TGTGCCAGCAGCCTTGCTACCACGACACCAGGCTACACCTTC
TRBJ2-2	NA	NA	TRBV12-3/TRBV12-4	CASRRENTGELFF	TGTGCCAGCAGGCGAGAGAACACCGGGGAGCTGTTTTTT
TRBJ2-1	NA	NA	TRBV19	CASSLQGNEQFF	TGTGCCAGTAGTCTCCAGGGCAATGAGCAGTTCTTC
TRBJ2-7	TRBD1	NA	TRBV14	CASSQETGFGSYEQYF	TGTGCCAGCAGCCAAGAGACAGGGTTTGGCTCCTACGAGCAGTACTTC
TRBJ1-3	TRBD1	NA	TRBV18	CASSPFDRVAGNTIYF	TGTGCCAGCTCACCATTCGACAGGGTTGCTGGAAACACCATATATTTT
TRBJ1-1	NA	NA	TRBV27	CASSLSQRGSTEAFF	TGTGCCAGCAGTTTATCGCAAAGGGGGTCCACTGAAGCTTTCTTT